Below, one T cell receptor (beta chain) is given with its context. Then a second PCR, running roughly 7 to 11 cycles, was carried out with a sample-barcoded 5' primer and a J-beta primer mix. TCRdb reprocessed the 5' RACE reads via MiXCR and lists one record per CDR3 protein. The sample carries about 780,000 distinct CDR3 sequences, about 42% recorded once. This record comes from a study of blood T cells in healthy people across ages. Sequenced input: blood. The clonotype comes from a man older than 75 in good health.

The CDR3 DNA reads as TGTGCCAGCAGTTACTCGAGGACTAGCGGGGGTCGGACAGATACGCAGTATTTT. It specifies CASSYSRTSGGRTDTQYF. The V call is TRBV6-5, the J call TRBJ2-3; 13 nucleotides match TRBD2. Germline CDR1 reads MNHEY; CDR2 reads SVGAGI. The CDR3 has 18 residues. Trimming cost V 0 bases and J 3 bases; bases outside gene matches: 6.